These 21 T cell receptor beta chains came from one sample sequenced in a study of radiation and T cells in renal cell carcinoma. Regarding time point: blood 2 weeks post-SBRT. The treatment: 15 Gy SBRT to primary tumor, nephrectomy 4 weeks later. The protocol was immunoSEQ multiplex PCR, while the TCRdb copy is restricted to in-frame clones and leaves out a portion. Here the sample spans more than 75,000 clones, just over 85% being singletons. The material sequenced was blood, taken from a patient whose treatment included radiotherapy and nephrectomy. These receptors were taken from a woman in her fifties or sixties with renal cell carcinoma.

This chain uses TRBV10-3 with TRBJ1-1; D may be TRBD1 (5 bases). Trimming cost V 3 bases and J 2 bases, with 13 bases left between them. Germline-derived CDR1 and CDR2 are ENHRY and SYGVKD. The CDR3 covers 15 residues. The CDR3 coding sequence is TGTGCCATCAGTGATATGGGGGTGACAAACACTGAAGCTTTCTTT. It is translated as CAISDMGVTNTEAFF.

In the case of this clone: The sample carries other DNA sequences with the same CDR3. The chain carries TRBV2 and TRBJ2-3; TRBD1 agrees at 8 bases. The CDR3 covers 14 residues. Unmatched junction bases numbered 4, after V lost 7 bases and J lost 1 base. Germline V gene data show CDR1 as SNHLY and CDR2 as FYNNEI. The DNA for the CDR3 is TGTGCCAGCACGGACAGGGATCGCACAGATACGCAGTATTTT. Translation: CASTDRDRTDTQYF.

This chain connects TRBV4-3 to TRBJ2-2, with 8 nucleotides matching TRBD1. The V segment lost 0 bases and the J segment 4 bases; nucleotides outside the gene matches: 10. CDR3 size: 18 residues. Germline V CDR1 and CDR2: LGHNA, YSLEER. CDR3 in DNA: TGCGCCAGCAGCCAAGAAACACCGAACAGGGGGAGCACCGGGGAGCTGTTTTTT. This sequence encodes CASSQETPNRGSTGELFF.

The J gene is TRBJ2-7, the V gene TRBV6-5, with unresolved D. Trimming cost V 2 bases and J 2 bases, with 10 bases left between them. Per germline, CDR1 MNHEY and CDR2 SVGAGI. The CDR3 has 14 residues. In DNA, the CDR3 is TGTGCCAGCAGTTACCGTCCCGCGGCCTACGAGCAGTACTTC. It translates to CASSYRPAAYEQYF.

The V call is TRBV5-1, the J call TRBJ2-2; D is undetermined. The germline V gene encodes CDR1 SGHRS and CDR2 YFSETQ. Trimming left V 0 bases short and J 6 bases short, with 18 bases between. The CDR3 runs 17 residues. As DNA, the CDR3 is TGCGCCAGCAGCTTGGAGGGCCCGACGCAATCTCCCGGGGAGCTGTTTTTT. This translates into CASSLEGPTQSPGELFF. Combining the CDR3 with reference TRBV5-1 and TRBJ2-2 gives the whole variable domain KAGVTQTPRYLIKTRGQQVTLSCSPISGHRSVSWYQQTPGQGLQFLFEYFSETQRNKGNFPGRFSGRQFSNSRSEMNVSTLELGDSALYLCASSLEGPTQSPGELFFGEGSRLTVL.

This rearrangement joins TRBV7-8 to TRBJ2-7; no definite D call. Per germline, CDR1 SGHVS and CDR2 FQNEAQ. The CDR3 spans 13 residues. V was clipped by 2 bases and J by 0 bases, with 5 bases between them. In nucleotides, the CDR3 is TGTGCCAGCAGCTTAACAATCTCCTACGAGCAGTACTTC. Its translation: CASSLTISYEQYF.

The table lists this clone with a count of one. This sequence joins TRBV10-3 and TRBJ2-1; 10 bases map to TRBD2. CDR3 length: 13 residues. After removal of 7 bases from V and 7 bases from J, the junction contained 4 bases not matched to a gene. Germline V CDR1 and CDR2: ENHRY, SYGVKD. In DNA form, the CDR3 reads TGTGCCATCAAGCTAGCGGGGGATAATGAGCAGTTCTTC. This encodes CAIKLAGDNEQFF.

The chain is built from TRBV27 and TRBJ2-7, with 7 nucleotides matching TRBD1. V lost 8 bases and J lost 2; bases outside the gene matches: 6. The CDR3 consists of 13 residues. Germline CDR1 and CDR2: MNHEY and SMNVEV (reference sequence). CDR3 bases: TGTGCCAGCGGTCCGACAGGGACCTACGAGCAGTACTTC. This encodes CASGPTGTYEQYF.

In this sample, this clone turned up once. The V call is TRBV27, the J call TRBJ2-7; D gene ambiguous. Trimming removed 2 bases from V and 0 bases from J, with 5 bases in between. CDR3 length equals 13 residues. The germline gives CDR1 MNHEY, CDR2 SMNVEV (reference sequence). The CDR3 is CASSLNPSYEQYF. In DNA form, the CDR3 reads TGTGCCAGCAGTTTAAACCCCTCCTACGAGCAGTACTTC.

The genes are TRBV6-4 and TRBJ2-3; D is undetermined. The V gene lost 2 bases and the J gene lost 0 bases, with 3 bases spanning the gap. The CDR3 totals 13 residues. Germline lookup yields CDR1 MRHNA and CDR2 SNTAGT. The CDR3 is CASSDGSTDTQYF. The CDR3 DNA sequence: TGTGCCAGCAGTGACGGGAGCACAGATACGCAGTATTTT.

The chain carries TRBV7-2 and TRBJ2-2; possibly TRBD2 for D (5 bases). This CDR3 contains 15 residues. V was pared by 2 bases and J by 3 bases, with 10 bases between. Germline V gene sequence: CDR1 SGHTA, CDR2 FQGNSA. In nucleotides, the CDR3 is TGTGCCAGCAGCTTATCGGGGAGCTACACCGGGGAGCTGTTTTTT. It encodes CASSLSGSYTGELFF.

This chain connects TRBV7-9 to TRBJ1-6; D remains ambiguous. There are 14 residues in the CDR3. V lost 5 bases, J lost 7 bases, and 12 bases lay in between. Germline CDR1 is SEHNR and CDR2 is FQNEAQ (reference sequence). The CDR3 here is CASSPKDYNSPLHF. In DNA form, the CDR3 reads TGTGCCAGCAGCCCGAAGGATTACAATTCACCCCTCCACTTT.

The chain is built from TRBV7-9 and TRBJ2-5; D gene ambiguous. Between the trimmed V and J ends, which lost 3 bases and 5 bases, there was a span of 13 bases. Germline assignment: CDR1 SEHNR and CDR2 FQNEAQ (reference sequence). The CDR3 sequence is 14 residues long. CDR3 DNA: TGTGCCAGCAGCTTTGACACAACCGGGGAGACCCAGTACTTC. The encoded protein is CASSFDTTGETQYF.

The CDR3 region is CASSAQADTEAFF. CDR3 bases: TGTGCCAGCAGCGCGCAAGCCGACACTGAAGCTTTCTTT. The rearrangement uses TRBV9 and TRBJ1-1, with no clear D. This CDR3 comprises 13 residues. Germline V gene sequence: CDR1 SGDLS, CDR2 YYNGEE. V was clipped by 3 bases and J by 3 bases, with 9 bases between them.

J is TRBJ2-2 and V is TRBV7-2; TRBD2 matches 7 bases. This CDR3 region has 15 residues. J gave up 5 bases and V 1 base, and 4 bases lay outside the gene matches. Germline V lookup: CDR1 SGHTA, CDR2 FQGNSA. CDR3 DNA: TGTGCCAGCAGCTTAGTAGGAGCGGGGACCGGGGAGCTGTTTTTT. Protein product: CASSLVGAGTGELFF. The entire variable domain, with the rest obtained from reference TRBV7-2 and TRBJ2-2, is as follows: GAGVSQSPSNKVTEKGKDVELRCDPISGHTALYWYRQSLGQGLEFLIYFQGNSAPDKSGLPSDRFSAERTGGSVSTLTIQRTQQEDSAVYLCASSLVGAGTGELFFGEGSRLTVL.

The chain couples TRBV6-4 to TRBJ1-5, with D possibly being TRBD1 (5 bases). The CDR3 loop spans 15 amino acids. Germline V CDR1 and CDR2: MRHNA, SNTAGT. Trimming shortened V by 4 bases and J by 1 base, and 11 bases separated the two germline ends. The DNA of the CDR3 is TGTGCCAGCAGTGCAGGACACATAAGCAATCAGCCCCAGCATTTT. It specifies CASSAGHISNQPQHF.

Here the CDR3 reads CASSPTGTSAYNEQFF. Here the CDR3 DNA reads TGTGCCAGCTCACCTACCGGGACTAGCGCCTACAATGAGCAGTTCTTC. The chain is built from TRBV18 and TRBJ2-1; 10 bases are a match to TRBD2. CDR1 is KGHSH and CDR2 is LQKENI in the germline V gene. Trimming took 3 bases from V and 2 from J; bases not matched to a gene: 4. The length of the CDR3 is 16 residues.

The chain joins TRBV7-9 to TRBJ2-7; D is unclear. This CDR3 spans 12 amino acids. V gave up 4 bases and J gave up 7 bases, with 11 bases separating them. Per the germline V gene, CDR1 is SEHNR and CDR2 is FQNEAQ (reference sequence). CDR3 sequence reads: CASSSSTREQYF. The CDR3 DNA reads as TGTGCCAGCAGCTCCTCGACGCGGGAGCAGTACTTC.

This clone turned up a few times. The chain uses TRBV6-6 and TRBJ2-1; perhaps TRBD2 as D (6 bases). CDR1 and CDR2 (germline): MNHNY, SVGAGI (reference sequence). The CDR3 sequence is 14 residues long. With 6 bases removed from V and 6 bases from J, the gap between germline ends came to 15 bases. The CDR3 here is CASRNGRGGNEQFF. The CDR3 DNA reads TGTGCCAGCAGGAATGGGCGGGGCGGCAATGAGCAGTTCTTC.

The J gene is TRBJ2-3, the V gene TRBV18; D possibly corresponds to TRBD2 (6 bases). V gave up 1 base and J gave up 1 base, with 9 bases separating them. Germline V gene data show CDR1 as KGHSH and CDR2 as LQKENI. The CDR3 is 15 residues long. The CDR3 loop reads CASSPLASGTDTQYF. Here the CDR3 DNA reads TGTGCCAGCTCACCACTTGCTAGCGGCACAGATACGCAGTATTTT.

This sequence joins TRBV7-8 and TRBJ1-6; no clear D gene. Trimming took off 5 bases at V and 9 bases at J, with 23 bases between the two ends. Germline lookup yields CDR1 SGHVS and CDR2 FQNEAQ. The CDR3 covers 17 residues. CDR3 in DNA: TGTGCCAGCAGCCCTCTAGTGGCCCGGGAAAAAGGTTCACCCCTCCACTTT. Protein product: CASSPLVAREKGSPLHF.